The sequence of this TCR beta chain was determined in a study of blood T cell repertoires in COVID-19. Overall study context: Specimens from acute and convalescent COVID-19 originated in the United States, Italy and Spain. T cells, B-cell-depleted T cells, or PBMCs supplied cDNA or gDNA.

Participants, 18 to 89 years old, spanned 25 or so US areas. Under the authors' procedure: How many nucleated cells were present was estimated from reference gene primer amplification. The assay was immunoSEQ multiplex PCR, and TCRdb's table has in-frame clones only and misses some. D and trimming were read from the DNA, whereas the V and J calls and clone size are those reported in that table. This sample yields over 200,000 clones, of which around 90% are seen a single time; roughly 1.2% belongs to the top ten. Germline trimming cut 4 bases from V and 9 bases from J; bases unmatched to any gene: 11. Germline V gives CDR1 SGHRS, CDR2 YFSETQ. This CDR3 contains 15 residues.

The chain uses TRBV5-1 and TRBJ1-5; the match to TRBD1 covers 9 bases. This receptor was identified in a human donor in a cohort exposed to, infected with or recovered from COVID-19 (not recorded which). The donor label of this sample is uncertain. Sequencing was done on a sample of PBMCs or T cells enriched from blood (not recorded which). The CDR3 DNA reads TGCGCCAGCAGCCCGGAGGGGACAGGGAAGAGGCCCCAGCATTTT. Its translation is CASSPEGTGKRPQHF.